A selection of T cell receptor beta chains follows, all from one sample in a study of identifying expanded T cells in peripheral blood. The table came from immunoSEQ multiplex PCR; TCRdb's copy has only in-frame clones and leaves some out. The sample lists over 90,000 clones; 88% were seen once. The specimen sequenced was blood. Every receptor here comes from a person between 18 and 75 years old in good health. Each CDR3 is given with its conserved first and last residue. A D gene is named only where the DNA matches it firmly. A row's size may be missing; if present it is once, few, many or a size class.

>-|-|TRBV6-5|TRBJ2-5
CASSYSIARETQYF
TGTGCCAGCAGTTACTCGATAGCTAGGGAGACCCAGTACTTC
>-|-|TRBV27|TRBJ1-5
CASARTQGSNQPQHF
TGTGCCAGCGCCAGAACCCAGGGTTCAAATCAGCCCCAGCATTTT
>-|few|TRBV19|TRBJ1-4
CASSVGATNEKLFF
TGTGCCAGTAGTGTTGGAGCCACTAATGAAAAACTGTTTTTT
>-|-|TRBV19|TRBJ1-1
CASSGAARTEAFF
TGTGCCAGTAGTGGAGCAGCGAGGACTGAAGCTTTCTTT
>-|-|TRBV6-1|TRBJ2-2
CAAWSLIGVDGELFF
TGTGCCGCGTGGTCCCTGATAGGGGTGGACGGGGAGCTGTTTTTT
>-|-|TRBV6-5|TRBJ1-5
CASRYTSNAPQHF
TGTGCCAGCAGATATACGTCTAACGCGCCCCAGCATTTT
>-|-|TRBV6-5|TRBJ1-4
CASGKGESPREKLFF
TGTGCCAGCGGCAAGGGAGAAAGCCCACGGGAAAAACTGTTTTTT
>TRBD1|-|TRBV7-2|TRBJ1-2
CASSSGRGPGYTF
TGTGCCAGCAGCTCAGGGAGGGGGCCTGGCTACACCTTC
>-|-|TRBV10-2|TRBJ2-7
CASRKGGQYF
TGCGCCAGTAGGAAAGGTGGGCAGTACTTC
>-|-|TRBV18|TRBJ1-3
CASSPQDSSGNTIYF
TGTGCCAGCTCACCACAGGACAGCTCTGGAAACACCATATATTTT
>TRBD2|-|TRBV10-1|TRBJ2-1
CASSDRKRELYNEQFF
TGCGCCAGCAGTGATCGGAAGCGGGAGCTCTACAATGAGCAGTTCTTC
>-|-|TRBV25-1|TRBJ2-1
CASSGPGLVEQFF
TGTGCCAGCAGTGGACCAGGGCTGGTAGAGCAGTTCTTC
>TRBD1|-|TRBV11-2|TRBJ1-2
CASSLVGDRGIYGYTF
TGTGCCAGCAGCTTAGTGGGGGACAGGGGGATCTATGGCTACACCTTC
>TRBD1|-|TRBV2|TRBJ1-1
CASSGQGEVNTEAFF
TGTGCCAGCAGCGGACAGGGGGAGGTGAACACTGAAGCTTTCTTT
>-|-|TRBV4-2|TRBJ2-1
CASSHRVPDNEQFF
TGTGCCAGCAGCCACAGGGTTCCGGACAATGAGCAGTTCTTC
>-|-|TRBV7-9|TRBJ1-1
CASSLVTADGAFF
TGTGCCAGCAGCTTAGTGACAGCAGATGGAGCTTTCTTT
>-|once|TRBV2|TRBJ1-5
CASSGTVQPQHF
TGTGCCAGCAGTGGGACCGTGCAACCCCAGCATTTT
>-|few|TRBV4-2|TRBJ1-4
CASSQPQGGDEKLFF
TGTGCCAGCAGCCAACCACAGGGTGGGGATGAAAAACTGTTTTTT
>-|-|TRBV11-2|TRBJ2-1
CASSFRTTTSSEQFF
TGTGCCAGCAGCTTCCGGACTACGACTTCTAGTGAGCAGTTCTTC
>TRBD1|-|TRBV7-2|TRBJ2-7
CASSSTPGQGGYEQYF
TGTGCCAGCAGCTCGACCCCTGGACAGGGGGGCTACGAGCAGTACTTC
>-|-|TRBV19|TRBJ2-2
CASSINQRTGELFF
TGTGCCAGTAGTATAAACCAACGCACCGGGGAGCTGTTTTTT
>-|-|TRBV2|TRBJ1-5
CASRGSGLRSNQPQHF
TGTGCCAGCAGGGGGTCGGGGCTGAGGAGCAATCAGCCCCAGCATTTT
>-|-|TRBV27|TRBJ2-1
CASSSPESGAYNEQFF
TGTGCCAGCAGTAGTCCCGAGAGCGGAGCCTACAATGAGCAGTTCTTC
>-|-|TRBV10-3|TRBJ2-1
CAINGGDEQFF
TGTGCCATCAACGGGGGTGATGAGCAGTTCTTC
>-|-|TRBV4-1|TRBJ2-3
CASSQAGVGTDTQYF
TGCGCCAGCAGCCAAGCGGGAGTAGGGACAGATACGCAGTATTTT
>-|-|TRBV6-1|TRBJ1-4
CASSTRGGRNEKLFF
TGTGCCAGCAGTACCCGGGGAGGGCGGAATGAAAAACTGTTTTTT
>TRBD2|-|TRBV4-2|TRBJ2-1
CASSSAGTSGENNEQFF
TGTGCCAGCAGCTCCGCCGGGACTAGCGGGGAAAACAATGAGCAGTTCTTC
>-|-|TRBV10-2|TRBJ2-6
CASTRAGGANVLTF
TGCGCCAGCACCAGGGCTGGGGGGGCCAACGTCCTGACTTTC
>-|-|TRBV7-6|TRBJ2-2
CASSAMTGELFF
TGTGCCAGCAGCGCCATGACCGGGGAGCTGTTTTTT
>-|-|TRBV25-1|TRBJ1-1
CASREGSGTEAFF
TGTGCCAGCAGGGAGGGGTCTGGCACTGAAGCTTTCTTT
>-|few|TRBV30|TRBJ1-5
CAWSAMGNQPQHF
TGTGCCTGGAGTGCCATGGGGAATCAGCCCCAGCATTTT
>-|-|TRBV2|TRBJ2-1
CASSLTAYNEQFF
TGTGCCAGCAGCCTGACGGCCTACAATGAGCAGTTCTTC
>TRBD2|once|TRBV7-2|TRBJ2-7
CASSLGPLLAGGPGYF
TGTGCCAGCAGCTTAGGACCGCTACTAGCGGGGGGGCCCGGGTACTTC
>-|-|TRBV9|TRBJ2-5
CASSDGNQGRWETQYF
TGTGCCAGCAGCGACGGCAATCAGGGGAGGTGGGAGACCCAGTACTTC
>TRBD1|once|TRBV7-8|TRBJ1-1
CASSSDRVAFF
TGTGCCAGCAGCTCAGACAGGGTAGCTTTCTTT
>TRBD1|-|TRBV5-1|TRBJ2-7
CASSPRTGVSEQYF
TGCGCCAGCAGCCCCCGGACAGGGGTAAGCGAGCAGTACTTC
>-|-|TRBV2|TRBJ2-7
CASSERDSGAGQYF
TGTGCCAGCAGTGAGCGGGACAGTGGGGCAGGGCAGTACTTC
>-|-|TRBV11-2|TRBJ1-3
CASSLLRSSSGNTIYF
TGTGCCAGCAGCTTACTACGGTCCAGCTCTGGAAACACCATATATTTT
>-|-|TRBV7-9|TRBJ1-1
CASSPDTEAFF
TGTGCCAGCAGTCCAGACACTGAAGCTTTCTTT
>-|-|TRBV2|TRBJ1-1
CASGNRVGTEAFF
TGTGCCAGCGGAAACAGGGTTGGCACTGAAGCTTTCTTT
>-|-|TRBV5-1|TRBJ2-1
CASSLGPRGVDEQFF
TGCGCCAGCAGCTTAGGGCCTCGGGGCGTAGATGAGCAGTTCTTC
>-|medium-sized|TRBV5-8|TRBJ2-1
CASSFPSGFGYNEQFF
TGTGCCAGCAGCTTTCCTTCGGGGTTTGGCTACAATGAGCAGTTCTTC
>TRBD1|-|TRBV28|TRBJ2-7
CASSFRDRDYEQYF
TGTGCCAGCAGTTTCCGGGACAGGGACTACGAGCAGTACTTC
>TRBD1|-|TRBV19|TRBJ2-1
CASSLTVGTGANEQFF
TGTGCCAGTAGTCTAACCGTCGGGACAGGGGCGAATGAGCAGTTCTTC
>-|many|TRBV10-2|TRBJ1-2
CASSEGDGGYGYTF
TGCGCCAGCAGTGAGGGTGACGGAGGCTATGGCTACACCTTC
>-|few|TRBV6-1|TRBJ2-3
CASSEDRPSTQYF
TGTGCCAGCAGTGAAGATAGGCCGTCTACGCAGTATTTT
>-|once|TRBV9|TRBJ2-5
CASSTGRMEETQYF
TGTGCCAGCAGCACGGGGAGAATGGAAGAGACCCAGTACTTC
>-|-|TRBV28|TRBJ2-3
CASSGQPGPLYTDTQYF
TGTGCCAGCAGCGGACAGCCGGGCCCATTGTACACAGATACGCAGTATTTT
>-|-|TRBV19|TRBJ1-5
CASSLQRQPQHF
TGTGCCAGTAGTTTGCAGCGTCAGCCCCAGCATTTT
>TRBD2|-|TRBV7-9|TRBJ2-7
CASSPPSGRPYEQYF
TGTGCCAGCAGCCCCCCTAGCGGGAGGCCCTACGAGCAGTACTTC
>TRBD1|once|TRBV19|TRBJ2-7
CASSKSGQESYEQYF
TGTGCCAGTAGTAAATCCGGACAGGAGTCCTACGAGCAGTACTTC
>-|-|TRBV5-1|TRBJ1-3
CASSLRHSGNTIYF
TGCGCCAGCAGCTTGCGCCACTCTGGAAACACCATATATTTT
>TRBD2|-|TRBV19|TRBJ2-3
CASSNPRGGRTNTQYF
TGTGCCAGTAGTAACCCCCGGGGCGGGAGAACAAATACGCAGTATTTT
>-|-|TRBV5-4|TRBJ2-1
CASSLEYRGGLNEQFF
TGTGCCAGCAGCTTGGAATATAGGGGGGGCCTTAATGAGCAGTTCTTC